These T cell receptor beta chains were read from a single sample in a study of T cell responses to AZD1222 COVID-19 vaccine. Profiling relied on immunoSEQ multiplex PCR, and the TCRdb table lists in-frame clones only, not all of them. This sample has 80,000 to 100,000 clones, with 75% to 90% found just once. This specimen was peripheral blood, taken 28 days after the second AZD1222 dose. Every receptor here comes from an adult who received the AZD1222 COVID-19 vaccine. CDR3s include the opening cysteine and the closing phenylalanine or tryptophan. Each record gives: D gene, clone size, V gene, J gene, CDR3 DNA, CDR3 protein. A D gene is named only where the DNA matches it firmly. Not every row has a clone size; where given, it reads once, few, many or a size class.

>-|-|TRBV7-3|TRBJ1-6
TGTGCCAGCAGTCATAACAGGGTGTCCTATAATTCACCCCTCCACTTT
CASSHNRVSYNSPLHF
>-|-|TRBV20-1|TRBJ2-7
TGCAGTGCCGGTCCCACTTACGAGCAGTACTTC
CSAGPTYEQYF
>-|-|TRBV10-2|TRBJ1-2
TGCGCCAGCAGTCTAGACAGCTATGGCTACACCTTC
CASSLDSYGYTF
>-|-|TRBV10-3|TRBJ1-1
TGTGCCATCAGAGGAGGGAAGGACACTGAAGCTTTCTTT
CAIRGGKDTEAFF
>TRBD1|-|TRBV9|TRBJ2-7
TGTGCCAGCAGCGTAGAAGCAGCGACAGGGGGCAACGAGCAGTACTTC
CASSVEAATGGNEQYF
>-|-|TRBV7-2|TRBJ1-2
TGTGCCAGCAGCTTATGGCAGACTAACTATGGCTACACCTTC
CASSLWQTNYGYTF
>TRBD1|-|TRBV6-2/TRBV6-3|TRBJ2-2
TGTGCCAGCAGCAACGACCAGGGGGTAAACACCGGGGAGCTGTTTTTT
CASSNDQGVNTGELFF
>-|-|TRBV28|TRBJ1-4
TGTGCCAGCAGAACAGGCGTTCCTGAAAAACTGTTTTTT
CASRTGVPEKLFF
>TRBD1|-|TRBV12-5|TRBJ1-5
TGTGCTAGTGGTTCGGACAGGGCAAGTCAGCCCCAGCATTTT
CASGSDRASQPQHF
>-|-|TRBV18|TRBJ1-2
TGTGCCAGCTCATTCGTCATCCAGGTGGTAAGTAGGAGCTACACCTTC
CASSFVIQVVSRSYTF
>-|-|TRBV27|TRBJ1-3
TGTGCCAGCAGGTCCGTTGTATCTGGAAACACCATATATTTT
CASRSVVSGNTIYF
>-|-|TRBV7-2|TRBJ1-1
TGTGCCAGCAGCTTAGGGCCAGGGTTGGTTCCTGAAGCTTTCTTT
CASSLGPGLVPEAFF
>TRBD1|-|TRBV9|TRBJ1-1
TGTGCCAGCAGCGTAGGGGTCGGACAGGCTGGGAACACTGAAGCTTTCTTT
CASSVGVGQAGNTEAFF
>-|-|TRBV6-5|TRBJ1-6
TGTGCCAGCAGTCTCCAGGGAGATAATTCACCCCTCCACTTT
CASSLQGDNSPLHF
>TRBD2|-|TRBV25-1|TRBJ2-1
TGTGCCAGCAGTGCCCCTAGCGGGAGCCATGAGCAGTTCTTC
CASSAPSGSHEQFF
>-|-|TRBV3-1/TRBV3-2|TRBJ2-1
TGTGCCAGCAGCCAAGAGGGCGGCTCCTACAATGAGCAGTTCTTC
CASSQEGGSYNEQFF
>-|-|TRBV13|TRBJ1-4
TGTGCCAGCAGCTTCCAGACAGAAGCAAAACTGTTTTTT
CASSFQTEAKLFF
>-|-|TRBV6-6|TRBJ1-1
TGTGCCAGCAGTTCCCGGGACTTTGAAGCTTTCTTT
CASSSRDFEAFF
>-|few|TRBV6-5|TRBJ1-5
TGTGCCAGCAGTTACTCGATGGGGACTCAGCCCCAGCATTTT
CASSYSMGTQPQHF
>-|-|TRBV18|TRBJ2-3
TGTGCCAGCTCACCAATTTCAGGCACAGATACGCAGTATTTT
CASSPISGTDTQYF
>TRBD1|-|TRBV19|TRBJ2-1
TGTGCCAGTAGTGCGACAGGGATGGAGTTCTTC
CASSATGMEFF
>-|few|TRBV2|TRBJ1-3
TGTGCCAGCAGCCTTGTGTCTCTTGGGAACACCATATATTTT
CASSLVSLGNTIYF